What follows are 5 T cell receptor beta chains derived from one specimen sequenced in a study of identical twins. TCRdb passed the 5' RACE reads through MiXCR, listing each CDR3 protein once. This sample has 570,000 or so distinct CDR3 sequences, with around a tenth found just once. These data were likewise used in another study, on yellow fever vaccine responses in identical twins.

The sequencing sample was made of PBMCs. The receptors stem from a woman aged 18-29 years in good health.

This clonotype was seen repeatedly, ten times or more. The chain recombines TRBV20-1 with TRBJ2-7; 8 positions agree with TRBD2. V lost 6 bases, J lost 1 base, and 11 bases stayed unmatched. This CDR3 is built from 15 residues. Per germline, CDR1 DFQATT and CDR2 SNEGSKA (reference sequence). The CDR3 reads CSAQLAEGISYEQYF. In DNA, the CDR3 is TGCAGTGCCCAACTAGCGGAGGGAATTTCCTACGAGCAGTACTTC.

Many counts were recorded for this clonotype. V gene TRBV12-3 or TRBV12-4 combines with J gene TRBJ2-5, with 9 bases that match TRBD1. The CDR3 runs to 14 residues. V lost 5 bases to trimming and J lost 3 bases; unmatched junction nucleotides: 4. CDR3 region: CASSRTGAEETQYF. For the CDR3, the DNA is TGTGCCAGCAGTAGGACAGGGGCGGAAGAGACCCAGTACTTC.

The chain recombines TRBV20-1 with TRBJ2-5; D is possibly TRBD2 (7 bases). The CDR3 runs to 15 residues. V was clipped by 0 bases and J by 0 bases, with 11 bases between them. Germline V gene data show CDR1 as DFQATT and CDR2 as SNEGSKA (reference sequence). CDR3 bases: TGCAGTGCTAGAGATGGGGGGGCGAACCAAGAGACCCAGTACTTC. It specifies CSARDGGANQETQYF.

This clonotype has at least ten counts. V is TRBV7-6 and J is TRBJ2-5, with 9 bases matching TRBD2. This CDR3 comprises 18 residues. The germline CDR1 and CDR2 sequences are SGHVS and FNYEAQ. V dropped 5 bases and J dropped 3; count of bases not matched to a gene: 16. The CDR3: CASSRIRLAETVEETQYF. Here the CDR3 DNA reads TGTGCCAGCAGCCGCATACGACTAGCGGAAACAGTGGAAGAGACCCAGTACTTC.

This clonotype was found a few times. The chain joins TRBV6-1 to TRBJ2-7; perhaps TRBD2 as D (6 bases). From germline, CDR1 is MNHNS and CDR2 SASEGT. The V and J ends lost 6 bases and 5 bases respectively, with 14 bases between them. This CDR3 spans 13 amino acids. Here the CDR3 reads CASRVYGGDEQYF. The CDR3 DNA is TGTGCCAGCAGAGTTTACGGCGGGGACGAGCAGTACTTC.